A single sample gave rise to the 7 T cell receptor beta chains below, sequenced in a study of T cells in Graves' hyperthyroidism and ophthalmopathy (dated by TCRdb to between 2018 and 2021). The library was generated by multiplex PCR. The sequencer was an Illumina HiSeq 2000. Amplification of TCR beta CDR3 regions was carried out from RNA transcripts. For the first round of RT-PCR on the TCR CDR3, the HTBI primer set was used together with the Qiagen OneStep RT-PCR kit. TCRdb ran its own pipeline on the public reads, namely fastp trimming at Q25 and MiXCR clone calling, and kept in-frame beta chains. Duplicate CDR3 protein sequences are folded into a single record with the most common DNA and genes. Here the sample has approximately 640,000 distinct CDR3 sequences; about 18% occur a single time. The ten biggest clones cover 15% of the sample. The sequenced sample consisted of blood. The receptor source for this set is a man between 45 and 60 years old with Graves' hyperthyroidism.

This clonotype has more than one count but fewer than ten. The chain recombines TRBV6-1 with TRBJ1-2; D uncertain. V was clipped by 0 bases and J by 1 base, with 12 bases between them. This CDR3 is 16 amino acids long. Germline lookup yields CDR1 MNHNS and CDR2 SASEGT. CDR3 nucleotides: TGTGCCAGCAGTGAAGCTCTTGGCAGCCTTAACTATGGCTACACCTTC. Encoded protein: CASSEALGSLNYGYTF.

This clonotype was seen a handful of times. This sequence joins TRBV7-2 and TRBJ2-5; D is undetermined. V was pared by 7 bases and J by 0 bases, with 15 bases between. CDR3 length equals 15 residues. Germline CDR1 reads SGHTA; CDR2 reads FQGNSA. CDR3 loop: CASIPTRVNQETQYF. DNA for the CDR3: TGTGCCAGCATTCCTACCCGGGTCAACCAAGAGACCCAGTACTTC.

There are many counts of this clonotype. J is TRBJ1-4 and V is TRBV12-3 or TRBV12-4, with TRBD1 matching over 7 bases. The V and J ends lost 8 bases and 7 bases, in that order; junction bases with no gene match: 10. The CDR3 has 14 amino acids. CDR3 DNA: TGTGCCAGCGGCAGAACAGGGACAGTTGAAAAACTGTTTTTT. Translating gives CASGRTGTVEKLFF.

Details on this clonotype: A single base separates this from a much larger clone, so it may be a read error. The J gene is TRBJ2-7, the V gene TRBV27, with unresolved D. Per germline, CDR1 MNHEY and CDR2 SMNVEV (reference sequence). The V end lost 5 bases, the J end lost 7 bases, and 15 bases lay between the germline ends. The CDR3 covers 13 residues. The CDR3 nucleotides read TGTGCCAGCAGTAGTGTCACCGAGAGTGAGCAGTACTTC. This encodes CASSSVTESEQYF.

The chain is built from TRBV28 and TRBJ2-3; D not certain. V was pared by 5 bases and J by 0 bases, with 12 bases between. The CDR3 is 15 residues long. Germline V gives CDR1 MDHEN, CDR2 SYDVKM. The CDR3 region is CASSPTTDSTDTQYF. CDR3 DNA: TGTGCCAGCAGTCCCACGACGGACAGCACAGATACGCAGTATTTT.

This clonotype was recorded at least ten times. This rearrangement joins TRBV28 to TRBJ1-2, with no clear D. CDR1 MDHEN and CDR2 SYDVKM come from the germline V gene. This CDR3 contains 13 residues. V lost 8 bases and J 5 bases, leaving 15 bases between the germline ends. The CDR3 here is CASRSGVYYGYTF. CDR3 DNA sequence: TGTGCCAGCCGGTCCGGGGTTTATTATGGCTACACCTTC.

The chain recombines TRBV10-1 with TRBJ2-1; the match to TRBD2 covers 7 bases. This CDR3 has 15 residues. J gave up 7 bases and V 6 bases, and 12 bases lay outside the gene matches. Germline V gene data show CDR1 as WNHNN and CDR2 as SYGVQD (reference sequence). The CDR3 region has the DNA TGCGCCAGCAGCCCCCACGCCTACGGGGGGAATGAGCAGTTCTTC. Protein sequence: CASSPHAYGGNEQFF.